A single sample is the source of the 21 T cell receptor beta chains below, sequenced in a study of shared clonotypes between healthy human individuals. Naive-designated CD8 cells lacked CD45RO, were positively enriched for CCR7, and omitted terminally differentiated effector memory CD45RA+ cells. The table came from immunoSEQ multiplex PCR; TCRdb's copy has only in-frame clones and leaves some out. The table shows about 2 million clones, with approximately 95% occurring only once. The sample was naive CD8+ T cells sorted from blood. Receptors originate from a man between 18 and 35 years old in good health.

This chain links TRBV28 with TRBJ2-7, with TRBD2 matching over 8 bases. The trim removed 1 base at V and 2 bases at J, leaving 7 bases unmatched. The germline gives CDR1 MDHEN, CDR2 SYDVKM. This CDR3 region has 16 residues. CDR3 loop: CASSLFAGGVTYEQYF. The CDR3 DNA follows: TGTGCCAGCAGTTTATTTGCGGGGGGAGTCACCTACGAGCAGTACTTC.

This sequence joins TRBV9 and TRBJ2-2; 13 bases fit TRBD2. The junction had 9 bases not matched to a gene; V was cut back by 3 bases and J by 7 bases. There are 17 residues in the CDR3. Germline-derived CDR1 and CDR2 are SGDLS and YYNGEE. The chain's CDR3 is CASSADWTSGSSGELFF. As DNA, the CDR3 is TGTGCCAGCAGCGCCGACTGGACTAGCGGGAGTAGCGGGGAGCTGTTTTTT. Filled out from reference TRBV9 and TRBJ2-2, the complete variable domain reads DSGVTQTPKHLITATGQRVTLRCSPRSGDLSVYWYQQSLDQGLQFLIQYYNGEERAKGNILERFSAQQFPDLHSELNLSSLELGDSALYFCASSADWTSGSSGELFFGEGSRLTVL.

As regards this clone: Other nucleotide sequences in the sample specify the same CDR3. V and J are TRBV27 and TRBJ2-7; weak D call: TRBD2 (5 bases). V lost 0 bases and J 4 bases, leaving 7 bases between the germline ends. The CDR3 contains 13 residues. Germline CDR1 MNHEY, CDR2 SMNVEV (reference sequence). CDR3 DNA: TGTGCCAGCAGTTTATCGGGGAGTTACGAGCAGTACTTC. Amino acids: CASSLSGSYEQYF.

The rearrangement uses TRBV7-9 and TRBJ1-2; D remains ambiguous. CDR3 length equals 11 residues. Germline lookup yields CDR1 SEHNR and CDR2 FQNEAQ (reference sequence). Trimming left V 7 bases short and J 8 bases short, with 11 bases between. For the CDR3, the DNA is TGTGCCAGCACCGCCTCGGGCGGCTACACCTTC. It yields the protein CASTASGGYTF. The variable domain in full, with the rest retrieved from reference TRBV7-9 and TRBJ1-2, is DTGVSQNPRHKITKRGQNVTFRCDPISEHNRLYWYRQTLGQGPEFLTYFQNEAQLEKSRLLSDRFSAERPKGSFSTLEIQRTEQGDSAMYLCASTASGGYTFGSGTRLTVV.

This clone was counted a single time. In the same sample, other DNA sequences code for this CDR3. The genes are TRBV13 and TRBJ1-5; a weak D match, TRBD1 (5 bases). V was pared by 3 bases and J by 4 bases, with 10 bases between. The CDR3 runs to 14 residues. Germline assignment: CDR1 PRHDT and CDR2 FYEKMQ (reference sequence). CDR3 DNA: TGTGCCAGCAGCTTGGGGCGGGGGAATCAGCCCCAGCATTTT. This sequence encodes CASSLGRGNQPQHF.

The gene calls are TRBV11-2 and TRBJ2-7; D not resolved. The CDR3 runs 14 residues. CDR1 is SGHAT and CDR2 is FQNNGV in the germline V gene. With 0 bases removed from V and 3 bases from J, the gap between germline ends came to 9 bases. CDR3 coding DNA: TGTGCCAGCAGCTTAGATGGCACAGACTACGAGCAGTACTTC. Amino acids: CASSLDGTDYEQYF.

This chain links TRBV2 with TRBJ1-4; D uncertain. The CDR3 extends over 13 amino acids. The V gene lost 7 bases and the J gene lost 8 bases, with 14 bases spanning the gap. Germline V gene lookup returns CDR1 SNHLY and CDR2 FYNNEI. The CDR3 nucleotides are TGTGCCAGCAACGGGCCCGGGGAGGAAAAACTGTTTTTT. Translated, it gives CASNGPGEEKLFF.

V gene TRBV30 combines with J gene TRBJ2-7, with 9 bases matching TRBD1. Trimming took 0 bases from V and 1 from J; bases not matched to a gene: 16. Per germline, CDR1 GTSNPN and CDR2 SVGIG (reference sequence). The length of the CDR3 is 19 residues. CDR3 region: CAWSVLGDRDVKVSYEQYF. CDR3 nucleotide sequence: TGTGCCTGGAGTGTTCTTGGGGACAGGGACGTAAAAGTTTCCTACGAGCAGTACTTC.

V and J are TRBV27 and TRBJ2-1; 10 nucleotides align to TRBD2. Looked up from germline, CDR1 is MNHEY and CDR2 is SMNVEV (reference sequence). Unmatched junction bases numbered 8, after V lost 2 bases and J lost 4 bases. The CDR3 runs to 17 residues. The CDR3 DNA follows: TGTGCCAGCAGTTTAGGATCCGGGACTAGCGTTTACAATGAGCAGTTCTTC. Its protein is CASSLGSGTSVYNEQFF.

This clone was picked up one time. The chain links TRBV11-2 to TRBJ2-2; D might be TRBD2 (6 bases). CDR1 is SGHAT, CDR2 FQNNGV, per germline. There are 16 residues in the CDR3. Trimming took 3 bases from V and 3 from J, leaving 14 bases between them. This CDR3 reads CASSFGRDRYTGELFF. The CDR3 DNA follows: TGTGCCAGCAGCTTTGGGCGGGATCGATACACCGGGGAGCTGTTTTTT.

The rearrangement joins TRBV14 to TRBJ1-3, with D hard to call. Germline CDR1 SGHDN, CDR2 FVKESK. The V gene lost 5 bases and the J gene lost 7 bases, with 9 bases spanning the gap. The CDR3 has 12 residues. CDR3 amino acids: CASSTYLNTIYF. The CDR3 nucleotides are TGTGCCAGCAGCACGTATCTGAACACCATATATTTT.

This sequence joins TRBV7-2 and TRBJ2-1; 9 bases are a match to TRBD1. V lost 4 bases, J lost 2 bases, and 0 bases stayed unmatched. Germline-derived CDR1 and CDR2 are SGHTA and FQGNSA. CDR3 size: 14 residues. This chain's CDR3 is CASSYRGPYNEQFF. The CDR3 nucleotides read TGTGCCAGCAGCTACAGGGGGCCCTACAATGAGCAGTTCTTC.

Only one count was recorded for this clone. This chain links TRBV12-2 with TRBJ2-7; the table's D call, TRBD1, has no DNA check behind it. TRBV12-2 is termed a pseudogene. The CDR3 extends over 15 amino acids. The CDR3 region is CASRLADRGSYEQYF. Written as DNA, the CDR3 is TGTGCAAGTCGCTTAGCAGACAGGGGGTCCTACGAGCAGTACTTC.

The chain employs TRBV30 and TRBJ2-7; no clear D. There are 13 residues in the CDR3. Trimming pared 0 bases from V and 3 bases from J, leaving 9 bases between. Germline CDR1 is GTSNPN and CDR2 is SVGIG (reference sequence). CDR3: CAWSVGPLYEQYF. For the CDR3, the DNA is TGTGCCTGGAGTGTAGGTCCACTCTACGAGCAGTACTTC.

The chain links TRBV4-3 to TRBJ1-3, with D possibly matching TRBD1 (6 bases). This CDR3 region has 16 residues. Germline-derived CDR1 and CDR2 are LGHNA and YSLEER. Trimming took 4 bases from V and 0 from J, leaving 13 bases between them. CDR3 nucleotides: TGCGCCAGCAGCCCTTCAGACAGGTCCTCTGGAAACACCATATATTTT. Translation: CASSPSDRSSGNTIYF.

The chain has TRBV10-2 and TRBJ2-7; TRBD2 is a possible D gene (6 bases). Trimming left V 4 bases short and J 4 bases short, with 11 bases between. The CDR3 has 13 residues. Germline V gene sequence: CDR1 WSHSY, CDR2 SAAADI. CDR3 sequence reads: CASSVGEEYEQYF. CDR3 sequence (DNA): TGCGCCAGCAGTGTAGGGGAGGAGTACGAGCAGTACTTC.

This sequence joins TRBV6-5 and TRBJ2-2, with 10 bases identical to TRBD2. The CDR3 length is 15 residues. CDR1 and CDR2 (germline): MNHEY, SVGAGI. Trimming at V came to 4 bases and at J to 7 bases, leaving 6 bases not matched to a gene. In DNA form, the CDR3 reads TGTGCCAGCAGTTGGGAGCGGGGGGGGCACGGGGAGCTGTTTTTT. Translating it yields CASSWERGGHGELFF.

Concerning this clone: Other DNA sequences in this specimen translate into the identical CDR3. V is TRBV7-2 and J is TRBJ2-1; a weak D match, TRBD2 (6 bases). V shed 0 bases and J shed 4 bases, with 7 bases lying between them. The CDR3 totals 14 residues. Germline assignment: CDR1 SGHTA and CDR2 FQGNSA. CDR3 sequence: CASSLAGGYNEQFF. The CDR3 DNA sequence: TGTGCCAGCAGCTTAGCGGGAGGATACAATGAGCAGTTCTTC.

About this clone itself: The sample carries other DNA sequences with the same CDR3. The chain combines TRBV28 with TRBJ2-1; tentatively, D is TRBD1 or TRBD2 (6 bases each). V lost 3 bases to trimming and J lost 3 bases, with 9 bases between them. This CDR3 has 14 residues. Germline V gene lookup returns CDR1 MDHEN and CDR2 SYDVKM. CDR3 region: CASSFRGVYNEQFF. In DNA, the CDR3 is TGTGCCAGCAGTTTTAGGGGGGTCTACAATGAGCAGTTCTTC. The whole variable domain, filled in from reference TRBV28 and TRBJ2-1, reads DVKVTQSSRYLVKRTGEKVFLECVQDMDHENMFWYRQDPGLGLRLIYFSYDVKMKEKGDIPEGYSVSREKKERFSLILESASTNQTSMYLCASSFRGVYNEQFFGPGTRLTVL.

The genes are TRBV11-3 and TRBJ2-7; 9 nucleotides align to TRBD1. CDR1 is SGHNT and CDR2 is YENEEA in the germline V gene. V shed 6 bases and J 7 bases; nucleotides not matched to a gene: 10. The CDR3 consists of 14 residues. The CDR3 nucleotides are TGTGCCAGCAGTCCCGGGGACAGGGAAATGGAGCAGTACTTC. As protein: CASSPGDREMEQYF.

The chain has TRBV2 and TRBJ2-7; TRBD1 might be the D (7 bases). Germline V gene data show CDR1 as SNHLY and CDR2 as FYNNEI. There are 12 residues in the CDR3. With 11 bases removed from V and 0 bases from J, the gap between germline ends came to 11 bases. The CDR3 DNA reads TGTGCCGGGGGGACAGCCTCCTACGAGCAGTACTTC. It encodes CAGGTASYEQYF.